The following is a TCR beta chain sequence with its context. The data are from a study of blood T cell repertoires in COVID-19. Study-level information: Whether acute or convalescent, the COVID-19 samples came from the United States, Italy and Spain. PBMCs, B-cell-depleted T cells, or T cells provided the cDNA or gDNA that made up the material.

The CDR3 runs to 15 residues. CDR1 and CDR2 (germline): LNHNV, YYDKDF (reference sequence). V lost 0 bases, J lost 1 base, and 0 bases stayed unmatched. Enrolment of Seattle patients took place during active infection, and they were followed longitudinally. Here immunoSEQ multiplex PCR was the method, and the copy in TCRdb shows in-frame clones only, minus some. The sample includes some 290,000 clones, roughly 86% of them seen just once. V and J are TRBV15 and TRBJ2-3, with 8 bases that match TRBD2. The clonotype comes from a woman aged 30 to 39 with COVID-19, enrolled during active disease. Material: peripheral blood. The CDR3 here is CATSRERGGTDTQYF. For the CDR3, the DNA is TGTGCCACCAGCAGAGAGCGGGGGGGCACAGATACGCAGTATTTT.